The clone carrying this TCR beta chain was picked up one time. This entry is derived from a study of blood T cell repertoires in COVID-19. Study at large: Italy, Spain and the United States were the sources of the convalescent and acute COVID-19 samples. Sources were T cells, B-cell-depleted T cells, or PBMCs; the material itself was cDNA or gDNA.

In the study's own analysis: Amplification from reference gene primers served as the basis for estimated nucleated cell counts. Clones were sequenced by immunoSEQ multiplex PCR, and TCRdb holds only the in-frame ones, with some missing. The D gene and trimming were derived from the DNA, and the V and J assignments and clone size from that table. The sample yields about 110,000 clones, 70% to 90% seen once. Deletions cut 3 bases from V and 4 bases from J, with 12 bases between. The germline gives CDR1 SEHNR, CDR2 FQNEAQ (reference sequence). This CDR3 comprises 15 residues. The TCR originated in a human donor in a cohort sampled during active COVID-19. The rearrangement joins TRBV7-9 to TRBJ2-2, with D tentatively TRBD2 (6 bases). What was sequenced was peripheral blood. The CDR3 loop reads CASSFWAGGTGELFF. The DNA of the CDR3 is TGTGCCAGCAGCTTTTGGGCCGGGGGCACCGGGGAGCTGTTTTTT. Based on the CDR3 plus reference TRBV7-9 and TRBJ2-2, the full variable domain is DTGVSQNPRHKITKRGQNVTFRCDPISEHNRLYWYRQTLGQGPEFLTYFQNEAQLEKSRLLSDRFSAERPKGSFSTLEIQRTEQGDSAMYLCASSFWAGGTGELFFGEGSRLTVL.